These T cell receptor beta chains were read from a single sample in a study of T-cell reconstitution after alpha-beta-depleted transplantation in children. TCRdb reprocessed the PCR reads via MiXCR and lists one record per CDR3 protein. This table has tens of thousands of distinct CDR3 sequences, approximately 6% appearing once. The sequenced sample was PBMCs, mostly from graft donor cells, obtained 60 days after TCRalphabeta/CD19-depleted stem cell transplant. The receptors come from a female patient aged 2-9 years who had a stem cell transplant for aplastic anemia, so the T cells may come from the graft donor. The CDR3 runs from the conserved cysteine through the conserved F or W. D genes are given only for firm matches. The size entry is marked missing in some rows and otherwise reads once, few, many or a size class.

TRBD1,many,TRBV20-1,TRBJ1-1,CSAKAGGEDTEAFF,TGCAGTGCTAAGGCAGGGGGCGAGGACACTGAAGCTTTCTTT
-,-,TRBV7-2,TRBJ1-4,CASSLGATNEKLFF,TGTGCCAGCAGCTTAGGGGCAACTAATGAAAAACTGTTTTTT
-,many,TRBV20-1,TRBJ2-3,CSARGDAFTDTQYF,TGCAGTGCTAGGGGGGACGCTTTCACAGATACGCAGTATTTT
-,many,TRBV7-8,TRBJ1-5,CASSLVGQRRGPQHF,TGTGCCAGCAGCTTAGTGGGGCAGAGGCGAGGGCCCCAGCATTTT
-,many,TRBV7-3,TRBJ2-2,CASSSYPRGVAGELFF,TGTGCCAGCAGCTCGTACCCCAGGGGAGTGGCCGGGGAGCTGTTTTTT
-,-,TRBV18,TRBJ1-1,CASSPGGDTEAFF,TGTGCCAGCTCACCAGGAGGAGACACTGAAGCTTTCTTT
-,-,TRBV20-1,TRBJ1-1,CSARFGGATTEAFF,TGCAGTGCTAGGTTCGGCGGCGCCACTACTGAAGCTTTCTTT
-,many,TRBV28,TRBJ1-2,CASSLDRNYGYTF,TGTGCCAGCAGTTTAGACAGGAACTATGGCTACACCTTC
-,many,TRBV2,TRBJ2-7,CASRDTPYEQYF,TGTGCCAGCAGGGACACCCCCTACGAGCAGTACTTC
-,many,TRBV12-3/TRBV12-4,TRBJ2-1,CASSLGLRVTYNEQFF,TGTGCCAGCAGTTTAGGTCTACGGGTTACCTACAATGAGCAGTTCTTC
TRBD2,many,TRBV7-8,TRBJ2-3,CASSTTGLAIMADTQYF,TGTGCCAGCAGCACGACGGGACTAGCTATAATGGCAGATACGCAGTATTTT
-,many,TRBV9,TRBJ1-1,CASSVGQGRMNTEAFF,TGTGCCAGCAGCGTAGGGCAGGGAAGGATGAACACTGAAGCTTTCTTT
-,many,TRBV18,TRBJ2-1,CASSPPILGGEQFF,TGTGCCAGCTCACCACCTATACTCGGGGGTGAGCAGTTCTTC
-,many,TRBV5-1,TRBJ1-2,CASSLKPGFGYTF,TGCGCCAGCAGCTTGAAGCCAGGGTTCGGCTACACCTTC
TRBD1,many,TRBV20-1,TRBJ2-7,CSARDGQGDSYEQYF,TGCAGTGCTAGAGACGGACAGGGGGACTCCTACGAGCAGTACTTC
-,-,TRBV11-2,TRBJ2-4,CASSPRGRGNIQYF,TGTGCCAGCAGCCCCCGGGGTAGGGGGAACATTCAGTACTTC
TRBD1,many,TRBV20-1,TRBJ1-1,CSALHPGGRNTEAFF,TGCAGTGCCCTACACCCAGGGGGCAGGAACACTGAAGCTTTCTTT
TRBD1,-,TRBV28,TRBJ1-2,CASSFVGTADYGYTF,TGTGCCAGCAGTTTCGTAGGGACAGCAGACTATGGCTACACCTTC
-,-,TRBV6-1,TRBJ2-2,CASSVRGNEQNGELFF,TGTGCCAGCAGTGTAAGGGGGAACGAGCAGAACGGGGAGCTGTTTTTT
-,many,TRBV19,TRBJ1-5,CASSFRDNNQPQHF,TGTGCCAGTAGTTTCCGGGACAACAATCAGCCCCAGCATTTT
-,many,TRBV6-5,TRBJ1-2,CASSYMGYGYTF,TGTGCCAGCAGTTACATGGGCTATGGCTACACCTTC
TRBD1,many,TRBV7-3,TRBJ1-2,CASSLQRGLWDYGYTF,TGTGCCAGCAGCTTACAAAGGGGGCTATGGGACTATGGCTACACCTTC
TRBD1,-,TRBV3-1,TRBJ1-6,CASSDKLGQGVYSPLHF,TGTGCCAGCAGCGACAAGTTGGGACAGGGGGTCTATTCACCCCTCCACTTT
TRBD1,many,TRBV6-5,TRBJ2-3,CASSYRGQGADTQYF,TGTGCCAGCAGTTACCGGGGACAGGGAGCAGATACGCAGTATTTT
-,many,TRBV7-9,TRBJ1-6,CASSSQNSPLHF,TGTGCCAGCAGCTCTCAAAATTCACCCCTCCACTTT
TRBD1,-,TRBV15,TRBJ1-2,CATSRGGTVDGYTF,TGTGCCACCAGCAGAGGGGGGACAGTCGATGGCTACACCTTC
-,many,TRBV30,TRBJ2-1,CAWGGIGGNEQFF,TGTGCCTGGGGGGGGATCGGGGGAAATGAGCAGTTCTTC
-,-,TRBV29-1,TRBJ2-6,CSVRVRSGANVLTF,TGCAGCGTCAGGGTTCGCTCTGGGGCCAACGTCCTGACTTTC
TRBD1,many,TRBV6-5,TRBJ2-7,CANHTGGEQYF,TGTGCCAACCATACAGGGGGCGAGCAGTACTTC
-,many,TRBV5-1,TRBJ1-1,CASSSSDWGTEAFF,TGCGCCAGCAGCTCCTCAGACTGGGGGACTGAAGCTTTCTTT
-,many,TRBV28,TRBJ2-1,CASSPTFRGTYNEQFF,TGTGCCAGCAGCCCTACTTTCCGGGGTACCTACAATGAGCAGTTCTTC
-,many,TRBV5-1,TRBJ2-1,CASSLAGTHIVGSYNEQFF,TGCGCCAGCAGCTTGGCCGGGACTCACATAGTAGGGTCCTACAATGAGCAGTTCTTC
TRBD1,many,TRBV3-1,TRBJ2-5,CASSPGGTGGIETQYF,TGTGCCAGCAGCCCAGGGGGGACAGGGGGTATCGAGACCCAGTACTTC